This paragraph reports one T cell receptor beta chain. Its antigen is currently unknown. This record belongs to a study of T cell responses to AZD1222 COVID-19 vaccine. Trimming at V came to 6 bases and at J to 2 bases, leaving 6 bases not matched to a gene. This CDR3 comprises 15 residues. Germline V gene lookup returns CDR1 MDHEN and CDR2 SYDVKM. Study-level results: Compared with day 0, the breadth and depth of the Spike-specific TCR repertoire rose significantly after two doses of AZD1222. Repertoire sampling was restricted to post-peak T cell response timepoints. Donors were chiefly white British, with a greater number of females, and clonal diversity was perhaps underestimated. Close to half of spike-specific TCRs reportedly recognize unmutated variant regions.

The assay was immunoSEQ multiplex PCR, and TCRdb's table has in-frame clones only and misses some. Of some 170,000 clones in the sample, about 90% were seen once. The source is an adult in good health. The specimen comprised peripheral blood, sampled on day 0 of MenACWY control vaccination. The chain is built from TRBV28 and TRBJ1-5; 8 nucleotides align to TRBD1. The DNA for the CDR3 is TGTGCCAGCAGGGGACAGACAGGGGGCAATCAGCCCCAGCATTTT. It codes for CASRGQTGGNQPQHF.